Only a few counts were recorded for the clone carrying this T cell receptor beta chain. Its antigen is as yet unknown. The sample belongs to a study of post-analysis software for immune sequencing data. About the study: Recorded subtypes: relapsing-remitting, secondary progressive, progressive-relapsing; some patients unannotated. Regarding the study as a whole: Compared with controls, patients showed significantly lower normalized Chao1 diversity. When the samples were clustered directly with F measure, those that had been prepared in the same batch showed strong co-clustering. Comparison of patients with controls showed about 5 TRBV segments more frequent in patients, TRBV5-6, TRBV5-1 and TRBV20-1 among them.

Unique molecular identifiers were present in the TCR beta cDNA libraries. The yield from around 1 to 10 million T cells was roughly 500,000 cDNA molecules in total. TCRdb recomputed calls from the PCR reads with MiXCR, one row per CDR3 protein. The sample includes about 820,000 distinct CDR3 sequences, roughly 50% of them seen just once. This CDR3 spans 12 amino acids. Germline CDR1 is LNHNV and CDR2 is YYDKDF (reference sequence). The clonotype comes from a girl under 18 with multiple sclerosis. The source material was blood. This chain uses TRBV15 with TRBJ2-4, with D unclear. The J call is uncertain, as TRBJ2-7 better fits the DNA end. CDR3 in DNA: TGTGCCACCAGCAGGTATCCGTACGAGCAGTACTTC. Its protein is CATSRYPYEQYF.